This TCR beta chain was identified in a study of blood T cells in healthy people across ages (dated by TCRdb to between 2015 and 2017). Study-wide context: In model experiments, roughly one uniquely barcoded TCR beta cDNA molecule per two T cells was captured by template switching. To track age-related changes in TCR beta repertoire diversity, the study relied on deep sequencing normalized with unique cDNA molecular identifiers. Two additional independent replicas of 1 million unique cDNA reads from the same blood draw were analyzed for two donors (one aged 18 to 30 and one aged 80 or older). Donors of different ages were randomly distributed across sequencing lanes to avoid experimental bias. Donors were grouped into four age groups: young (average roughly 17 years), middle-aged (39), aged (around 56) and long-lived (about 89).

Systemically healthy Caucasian individuals from Russia, roughly 40 in total and aged about 6 to 95 years, were included as donors. About 9.1 milliliters of peripheral blood were collected from each donor into EDTA-treated Vacutainer tubes. Ficoll-Paque density-gradient centrifugation was used to isolate PBMCs, with at least 6 million obtained per sample. Trizol reagent was used to extract total RNA from the PBMCs, yielding at least 5 micrograms per sample. For every donor, an aliquot of PBMCs went through flow cytometry to measure the percentages of naive CD45RAhigh/CD27high T cells. General study outcomes and caveats: Because donor CMV infection status was unknown, age-related changes in expanded clonotypes were potentially confounded. Compared with the aged group, the long-lived group had more naive CD4+ T cells, fewer expanded clones and increased TCR diversity, a pattern suggesting age selection. Observed TCR beta diversity correlated strongly with the percentage of naive T cells measured by flow cytometry. Since profiling was done on bulk unsorted PBMCs, naive and antigen-experienced compartments could not be conclusively compared. Total diversity estimates from one million sequenced T cells were considered lower bounds and underestimates. As age increased, observed TCR beta diversity per million T cells dropped in a roughly linear way, and a significant reduction was already evident by age about 40.

This clonotype was counted at least ten times. It lacks a known antigen. Base quality data are lacking; no much larger clone is found one base away. The library was built by means of 5' RACE. The listed sequencing device is Illumina HiSeq 2500. The second PCR ran for about 6 to 12 cycles and used a J-beta primer mix along with a sample-barcoded 5' primer. Each TCR beta cDNA molecule received a unique molecular identifier from a template-switch 5' adaptor carrying 12 random nucleotides. Each sample yielded at least 3 million CDR3-containing paired-end reads. All of the RNA was converted into first-strand cDNA using the Mint cDNA synthesis kit, with a TRBC-specific oligonucleotide serving as the primer. All cDNA was treated with uracil-DNA glycosylase and then went through a first 18-cycle PCR with the universal primers M1SS and BC2_uni_R. In the original analysis: Normalization of each sample was performed by random selection of 1 million high-quality reads, each carrying a distinct molecular identifier. Instead of being binned into consensus sequences, reads that shared molecular identifiers were thrown out. CDR3 identification, clonotype clustering and error correction used MiTCR with a Q25 quality threshold and the strictest error-elimination algorithm. Lower-bound total TCR beta diversity was estimated with a nonparametric unseen species model using Euler transformation. In-frame beta chains were kept once TCRdb had trimmed the public reads at Q25 with fastp and called clones with MiXCR. When rows share a CDR3 protein, they turn into one entry using the most common DNA and genes. The V and J calls come from TCRdb's annotation, not from the publication. The sample table contains 550,000 to 650,000 distinct CDR3 sequences; only one count was recorded for about 30% of them. Around 16% of the sample lies in the top ten.

Input material: blood. The clonotype comes from a woman aged 80 or over in good health.

For the CDR3, the sequence is CASSYMSVSNQPQHF. The DNA sequence is as follows: TGTGCCAGCAGTTACATGTCCGTCAGCAATCAGCCCCAGCATTTT. The receptor chain draws on TRBV6-2 or TRBV6-3 and TRBJ1-5, with the D gene too uncertain to name. Including cysteine and phenylalanine, the CDR3 has 15 amino acids. Of all the DNA, just the CDR3 is kept, 45 bases in frame from base 1. The junction carries 9 bases between V and J, which are trimmed by 2 bases and 1 base respectively. The germline V gene encodes CDR1 MNHEY and CDR2 SVGEGT.